This T cell receptor beta chain was found in a study of vaccination effects on CD4 cells after COVID-19. General study findings and limits: Infection-derived and vaccine-derived clones contracted markedly late after vaccination.

The CDR3 spans 17 residues. Germline-derived CDR1 and CDR2 are SGHTA and FQGNSA. Trimming cost V 3 bases and J 4 bases; bases outside gene matches: 9. Before sequencing, viral peptide pools were used by the ViraFEST assay to expand antigen-specific CD4+ T cells. A roughly 10-day culture period preceded the isolation of CD4+ T cells. Half-medium replacement with IL-2 medium occurred on days 3 and 7. The data were produced by immunoSEQ multiplex PCR, yet TCRdb's version contains in-frame clones alone and is incomplete. This sample carries 25,000 to 35,000 clones, 55% to 75% of them seen once, and the ten largest clones take 28%. With respect to this clone: The target antigen is unknown.

The V gene is TRBV7-2, the J gene TRBJ2-3, with 11 bases that match TRBD2. This sequence originates from a human donor who received a COVID-19 vaccine. Sequencing was performed on CD4+ T cells from PBMCs cultured with HCoV-229E spike peptides, taken before COVID-19 vaccination. CDR3 residues: CASSLGPIAGGADTQYF. The CDR3, as DNA: TGTGCCAGCAGCTTGGGGCCGATAGCGGGGGGGGCAGATACGCAGTATTTT.